Given below is one T cell receptor beta chain in context. Original methodology: Estimation of nucleated cell counts relied on the amplification of reference gene primers. Measured with immunoSEQ multiplex PCR; TCRdb has only the in-frame clones, and not every one. That table supplies the V and J calls and clone size; D and trimming were determined from the DNA. This sample yields about 210,000 clones, of which around 84% are seen a single time; over 9.5% belongs to the top ten. The sample originates from a study of blood T cell repertoires in COVID-19. Study background: From the United States, Italy and Spain came samples of acute and convalescent COVID-19. PBMCs, B-cell-depleted T cells, or T cells provided the cDNA or gDNA that made up the material.

Followed longitudinally, the Seattle patients had been enrolled during active infection. V lost 4 bases and J lost 1; bases outside the gene matches: 5. The length of the CDR3 is 16 residues. CDR1 and CDR2 (germline): KGHDR, SFDVKD. The chain is built from TRBV24-1 and TRBJ2-1; TRBD1 matches at 8 bases. Sample: peripheral blood. The sequence was obtained from a woman of 80 years or more with COVID-19, enrolled during active disease. CDR3 residues: CATSDRRQGSYNEQFF. CDR3 nucleotide sequence: TGTGCCACCAGTGACCGAAGACAGGGGTCCTACAATGAGCAGTTCTTC.